This T cell receptor beta chain was found in a study of cytomegalovirus exposure and HLA in healthy donors. Study context: A previous analysis identified 95 million to 140 million unique TCR beta sequences derived from around 180 million T cells.

Vbeta (60) and Jbeta (13) primers were used in the PCR. Produced via immunoSEQ multiplex PCR; TCRdb's table is partial and in-frame only. In all, the sample yields 200,000 or so clones. The CDR3 is 12 residues long. The germline V gene has CDR1 PRHDT and CDR2 FYEKMQ (reference sequence). The V end was cut by 5 bases, the J end by 0 bases, with 5 bases between. Study-wide results and caveats: Among the sequence variants, a highly shared cluster was likely an artifact of sequencing.

Note on this clone: Antigen specificity is unknown.

Input material: PBMCs. This sequence was found in a boy between 10 and 17 years old in good health and CMV-seronegative. This chain connects TRBV13 to TRBJ2-7; D is unresolved. The CDR3 DNA reads as TGTGCCAGCAGCGCGAGCTCCTACGAGCAGTACTTC. This translates into CASSASSYEQYF.